This T cell receptor (beta chain) was profiled in a study of shared clonotypes between healthy human individuals. It was roughly 210 ng DNA, about 30,000 T cell genomes, that sorted-subset replicate PCRs used. This table comes from immunoSEQ multiplex PCR, and its TCRdb copy is limited to in-frame clones, with some not included. In the table there are around 2.5 million clones, over 85% of which are singletons. Germline lookup yields CDR1 MNHEY and CDR2 SVGAGI. V lost 2 bases, J lost 2 bases, and 10 bases lay in between. There are 14 residues in the CDR3. The receptor comes from a man between 18 and 29 years old in good health. Some clones in this sample may be carry-over from other donors' samples. The specimen sequenced was naive CD4+ T cells from PBMCs. The subset here: CD45RA+ positively selected. V and J are TRBV6-5 and TRBJ2-7, with D perhaps TRBD1 or TRBD2 (5 bases each). CDR3 in DNA: TGTGCCAGCAGTTACGGTGGGACGGCCTACGAGCAGTACTTC. Protein product: CASSYGGTAYEQYF.